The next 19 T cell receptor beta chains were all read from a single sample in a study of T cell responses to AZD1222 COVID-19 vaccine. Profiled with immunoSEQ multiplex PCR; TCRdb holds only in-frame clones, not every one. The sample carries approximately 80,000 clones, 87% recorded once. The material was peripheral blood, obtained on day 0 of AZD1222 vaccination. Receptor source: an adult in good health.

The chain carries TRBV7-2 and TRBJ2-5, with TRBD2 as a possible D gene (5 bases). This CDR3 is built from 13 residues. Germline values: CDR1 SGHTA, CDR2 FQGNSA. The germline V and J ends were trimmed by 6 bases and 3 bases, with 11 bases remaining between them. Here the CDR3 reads CASSRDREETQYF. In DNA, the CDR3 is TGTGCCAGCAGTCGGGATAGGGAAGAGACCCAGTACTTC.

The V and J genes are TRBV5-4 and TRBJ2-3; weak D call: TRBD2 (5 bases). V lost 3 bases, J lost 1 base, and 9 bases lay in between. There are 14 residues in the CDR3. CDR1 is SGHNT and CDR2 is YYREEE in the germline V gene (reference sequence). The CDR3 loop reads CASSYLAGTDTQYF. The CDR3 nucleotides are TGTGCCAGCAGCTACCTAGCAGGCACAGATACGCAGTATTTT. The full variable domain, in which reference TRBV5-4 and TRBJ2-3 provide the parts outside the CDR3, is ETGVTQSPTHLIKTRGQQVTLRCSSQSGHNTVSWYQQALGQGPQFIFQYYREEENGRGNFPPRFSGLQFPNYSSELNVNALELDDSALYLCASSYLAGTDTQYFGPGTRLTVL.

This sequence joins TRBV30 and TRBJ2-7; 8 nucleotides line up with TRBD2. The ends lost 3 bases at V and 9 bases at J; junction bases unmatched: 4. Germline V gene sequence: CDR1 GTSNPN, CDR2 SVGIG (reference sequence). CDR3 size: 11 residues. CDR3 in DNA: TGTGCCTGGAGCGGGAGGGCCATGCAGTACTTC. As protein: CAWSGRAMQYF.

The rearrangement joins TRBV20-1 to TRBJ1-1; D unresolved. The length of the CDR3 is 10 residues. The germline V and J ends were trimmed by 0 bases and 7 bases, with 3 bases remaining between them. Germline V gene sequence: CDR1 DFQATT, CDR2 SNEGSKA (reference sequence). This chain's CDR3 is CSARDNEAFF. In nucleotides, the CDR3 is TGCAGTGCTAGAGATAATGAAGCTTTCTTT.

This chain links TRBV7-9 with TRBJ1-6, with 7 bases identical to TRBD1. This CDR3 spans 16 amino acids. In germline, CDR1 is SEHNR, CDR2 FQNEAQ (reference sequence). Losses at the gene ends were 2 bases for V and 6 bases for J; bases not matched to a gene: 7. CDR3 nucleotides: TGTGCCAGCAGCTTATTGGGACAGAGATCTAATTCACCCCTCCACTTT. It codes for CASSLLGQRSNSPLHF.

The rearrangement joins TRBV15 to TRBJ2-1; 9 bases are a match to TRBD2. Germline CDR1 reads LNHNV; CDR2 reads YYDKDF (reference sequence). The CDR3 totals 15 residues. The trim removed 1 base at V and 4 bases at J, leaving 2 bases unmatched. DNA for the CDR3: TGTGCCACCAGCAGAGGACTAGCGGAGTACAATGAGCAGTTCTTC. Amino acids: CATSRGLAEYNEQFF.

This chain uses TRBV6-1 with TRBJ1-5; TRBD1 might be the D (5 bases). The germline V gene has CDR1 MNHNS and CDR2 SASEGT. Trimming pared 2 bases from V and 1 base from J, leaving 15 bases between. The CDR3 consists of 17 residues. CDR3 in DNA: TGTGCCAGCAGTGAACCGAAGAGGGGCTTGAGCAATCAGCCCCAGCATTTT. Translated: CASSEPKRGLSNQPQHF.

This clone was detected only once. The CDR3 region is CASSLREGETQYF. For the CDR3, the DNA is TGTGCCAGCAGTTTAAGGGAGGGGGAGACCCAGTACTTC. The J gene is TRBJ2-5, the V gene TRBV12-3 or TRBV12-4; 7 bases are a match to TRBD2. The CDR3 loop spans 13 amino acids. V shed 2 bases, J shed 5 bases, and the junction held 2 bases outside the gene matches.

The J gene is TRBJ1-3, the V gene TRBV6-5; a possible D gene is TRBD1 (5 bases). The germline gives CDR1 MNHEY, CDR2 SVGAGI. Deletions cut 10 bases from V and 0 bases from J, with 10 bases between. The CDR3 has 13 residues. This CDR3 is CATDRNSGNTIYF. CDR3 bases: TGTGCCACCGACAGAAACTCTGGAAACACCATATATTTT.

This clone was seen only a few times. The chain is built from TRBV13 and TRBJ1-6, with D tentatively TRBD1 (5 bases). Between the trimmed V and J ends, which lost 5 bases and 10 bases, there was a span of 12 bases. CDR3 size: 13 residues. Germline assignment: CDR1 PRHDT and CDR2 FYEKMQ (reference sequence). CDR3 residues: CASSPGPRSPLHF. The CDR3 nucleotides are TGTGCCAGCAGCCCGGGACCACGATCACCCCTCCACTTT.

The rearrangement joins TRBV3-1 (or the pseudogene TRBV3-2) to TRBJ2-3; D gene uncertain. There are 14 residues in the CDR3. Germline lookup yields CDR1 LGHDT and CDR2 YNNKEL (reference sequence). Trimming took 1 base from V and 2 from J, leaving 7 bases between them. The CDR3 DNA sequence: TGTGCCAGCAGCCAAGTGTCCAACACAGATACGCAGTATTTT. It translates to CASSQVSNTDTQYF.

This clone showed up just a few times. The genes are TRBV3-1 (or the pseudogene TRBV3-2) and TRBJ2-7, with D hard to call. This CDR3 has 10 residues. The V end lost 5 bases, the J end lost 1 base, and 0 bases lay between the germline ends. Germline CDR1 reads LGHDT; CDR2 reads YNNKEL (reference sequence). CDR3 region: CASSSYEQYF. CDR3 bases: TGTGCCAGCAGCTCCTACGAGCAGTACTTC.

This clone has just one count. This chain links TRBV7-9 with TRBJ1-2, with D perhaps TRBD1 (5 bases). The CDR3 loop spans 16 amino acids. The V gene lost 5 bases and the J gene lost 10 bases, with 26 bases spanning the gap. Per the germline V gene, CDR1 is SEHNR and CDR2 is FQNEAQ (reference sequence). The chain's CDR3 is CASSTLNPGTGTVYTF. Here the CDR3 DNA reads TGTGCCAGCAGCACACTGAACCCCGGGACGGGGACTGTCTACACCTTC.

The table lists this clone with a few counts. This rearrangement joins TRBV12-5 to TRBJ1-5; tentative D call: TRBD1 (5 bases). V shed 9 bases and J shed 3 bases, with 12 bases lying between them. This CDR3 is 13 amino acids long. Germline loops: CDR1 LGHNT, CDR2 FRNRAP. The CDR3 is CASTGDNNQPQHF. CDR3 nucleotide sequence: TGTGCTAGCACAGGAGACAACAATCAGCCCCAGCATTTT.

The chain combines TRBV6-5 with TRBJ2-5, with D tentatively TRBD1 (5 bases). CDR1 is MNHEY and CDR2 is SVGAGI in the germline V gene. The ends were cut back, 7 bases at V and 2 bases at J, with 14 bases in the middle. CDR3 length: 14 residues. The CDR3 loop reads CASTVGVAQETQYF. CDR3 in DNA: TGTGCCAGCACCGTAGGGGTGGCGCAAGAGACCCAGTACTTC.

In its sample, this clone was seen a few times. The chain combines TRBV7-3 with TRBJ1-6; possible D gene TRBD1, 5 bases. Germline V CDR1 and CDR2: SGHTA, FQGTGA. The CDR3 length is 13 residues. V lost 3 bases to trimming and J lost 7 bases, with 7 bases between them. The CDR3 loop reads CASSLGGNSPLHF. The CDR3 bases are TGTGCCAGCAGCTTGGGGGGAAATTCACCCCTCCACTTT.

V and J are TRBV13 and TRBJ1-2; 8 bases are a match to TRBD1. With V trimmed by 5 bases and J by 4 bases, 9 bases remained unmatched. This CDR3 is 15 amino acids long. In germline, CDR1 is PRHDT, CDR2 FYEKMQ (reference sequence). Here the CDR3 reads CASSPTQGATYGYTF. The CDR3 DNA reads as TGTGCCAGCAGCCCTACCCAGGGGGCGACCTATGGCTACACCTTC.

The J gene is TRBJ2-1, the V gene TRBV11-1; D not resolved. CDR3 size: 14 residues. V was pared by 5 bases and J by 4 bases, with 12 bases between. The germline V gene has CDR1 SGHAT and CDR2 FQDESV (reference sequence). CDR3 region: CASSPISIYNEQFF. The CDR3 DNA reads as TGTGCCAGCAGCCCAATCAGTATATACAATGAGCAGTTCTTC. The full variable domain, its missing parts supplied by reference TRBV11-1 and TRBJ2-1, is EAEVAQSPRYKITEKSQAVAFWCDPISGHATLYWYRQILGQGPELLVQFQDESVVDDSQLPKDRFSAERLKGVDSTLKIQPAELGDSAMYLCASSPISIYNEQFFGPGTRLTVL.

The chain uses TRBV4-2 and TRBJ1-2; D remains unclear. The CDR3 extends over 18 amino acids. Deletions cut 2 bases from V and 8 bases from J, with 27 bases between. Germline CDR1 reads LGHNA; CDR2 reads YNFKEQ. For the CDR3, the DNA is TGTGCCAGCAGCCAACAGTCCGCGGTCGGCGGCGAAGGTCTAGGCTACACCTTC. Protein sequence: CASSQQSAVGGEGLGYTF.